The 18 T cell receptor beta chains reported below all come from one sample, sequenced in a study of blood T cells in healthy people across ages. A second PCR of about 6 to 11 cycles used a sample-barcoded 5' primer and a J-beta primer mix. TCRdb redid the calling of the 5' RACE reads with MiXCR, one entry per CDR3 protein. The data show about 1.6 million distinct CDR3 sequences, roughly 30% seen once. Sequencing used blood. The source is a woman in her 30s in good health.

The chain combines TRBV7-6 with TRBJ2-1; 15 positions match TRBD2. V lost 4 bases, J lost 7 bases, and 17 bases stayed unmatched. Germline CDR1 SGHVS, CDR2 FNYEAQ. The CDR3 is 20 amino acids. For the CDR3, the DNA is TGTGCCAGCAGCTCCCTTCCGGGACTAGCGGGAGGAAAGGCGAGAAATGAGCAGTTCTTC. Its translation: CASSSLPGLAGGKARNEQFF.

The V gene is TRBV28, the J gene TRBJ2-5; 8 bases agree with TRBD1. Germline-derived CDR1 and CDR2 are MDHEN and SYDVKM. The CDR3 consists of 16 residues. The J segment lost 3 bases and the V segment lost 2 bases, leaving 8 bases of the junction unmatched. The CDR3 loop is CASSLPGQDLKETQYF. In nucleotides, the CDR3 is TGTGCCAGCAGTTTACCGGGACAGGACCTGAAAGAGACCCAGTACTTC.

The table lists this clonotype with a few counts. The CDR3: CASSDPRGTSGVRSSYNEQFF. CDR3 nucleotides: TGTGCCAGCAGTGACCCGAGGGGGACTAGCGGGGTCCGAAGCTCCTACAATGAGCAGTTCTTC. The J gene is TRBJ2-1, the V gene TRBV6-4, with 13 bases fitting TRBD2. Germline V lookup: CDR1 MRHNA, CDR2 SNTAGT. CDR3 size: 21 residues. With V trimmed by 2 bases and J by 0 bases, 13 bases remained unmatched.

This sequence joins TRBV10-3 and TRBJ2-1; TRBD2 matches at 7 bases. This CDR3 contains 15 residues. V lost 5 bases to trimming and J lost 0 bases; unmatched junction nucleotides: 4. Looked up from germline, CDR1 is ENHRY and CDR2 is SYGVKD. CDR3 amino acids: CAISPGTISYNEQFF. The CDR3 DNA sequence: TGTGCCATCAGTCCGGGGACTATCTCCTACAATGAGCAGTTCTTC.

The chain has TRBV28 and TRBJ2-1, with D possibly TRBD2 on 5 matching bases. The CDR3 totals 15 residues. From germline, CDR1 is MDHEN and CDR2 SYDVKM. The V gene lost 2 bases and the J gene lost 5 bases, with 13 bases spanning the gap. The CDR3: CASSLVRGLNNEQFF. The CDR3 DNA sequence: TGTGCCAGCAGTTTAGTCCGGGGATTAAACAATGAGCAGTTCTTC.

This clonotype was recorded a few times. This sequence joins TRBV4-1 and TRBJ1-4; D is ambiguous. The CDR3 contains 15 residues. Trimming removed 2 bases at V and 3 bases at J, with 10 bases between. The germline CDR1 and CDR2 sequences are MGHRA and YSYEKL. CDR3 nucleotides: TGCGCCAGCAGCCAAAGGGAACAGCCTAATGAAAAACTGTTTTTT. Its protein is CASSQREQPNEKLFF.

This clonotype was counted only a few times. The chain uses TRBV6-1 and TRBJ2-3; 9 nucleotides agree with TRBD1. V lost 8 bases and J lost 2; bases outside the gene matches: 14. The CDR3 runs 17 residues. From germline, CDR1 is MNHNS and CDR2 SASEGT. The chain's CDR3 is CASRPEPGQGYTDTQYF. CDR3 nucleotide sequence: TGTGCCAGCCGGCCAGAGCCGGGACAGGGCTACACAGATACGCAGTATTTT.

On this clonotype itself: The junction differs from germline at one of its ends, possibly a read error. The genes are TRBV20-1 and TRBJ2-3; 13 nucleotides match TRBD2. Germline CDR1 is DFQATT and CDR2 is SNEGSKA (reference sequence). The length of the CDR3 is 14 residues. In DNA form, the CDR3 reads TGCGGTGCTAGAGGACTAGCGGGAGCAGATACGCAGTATTTT. Protein sequence: CGARGLAGADTQYF.

Worth noting for this clonotype: A much larger clone differs from this one at a single base, so this may be a read error. This sequence joins TRBV4-1 and TRBJ1-4; no clear D gene. Trimming took 4 bases from V and 8 from J, leaving 5 bases between them. The germline CDR1 and CDR2 sequences are MGHRA and YSYEKL. This CDR3 has 11 amino acids. CDR3 sequence: CASSRREKLFF. CDR3 nucleotides: TGCGCCAGCAGCCGCAGGGAAAAACTGTTTTTT.

The V call is TRBV5-4, the J call TRBJ2-5; 12 nucleotides match TRBD2. V lost 4 bases to trimming and J lost 2 bases; unmatched junction nucleotides: 3. Germline V CDR1 and CDR2: SGHNT, YYREEE (reference sequence). CDR3 length: 15 amino acids. CDR3 nucleotide sequence: TGTGCCAGCAGCGGGACTAGCGGGCCACAAGAGACCCAGTACTTC. Translating gives CASSGTSGPQETQYF.

In its sample, this clonotype was seen a few times. This rearrangement joins TRBV20-1 to TRBJ2-1, with D maybe TRBD2 (6 bases). The germline CDR1 and CDR2 sequences are DFQATT and SNEGSKA (reference sequence). Trimming left V 0 bases short and J 3 bases short, with 21 bases between. The CDR3 is made up of 18 amino acids. The CDR3 region is CSARERGPTGVGYNEQFF. The CDR3 DNA sequence: TGCAGTGCTAGAGAAAGAGGTCCAACGGGAGTCGGCTACAATGAGCAGTTCTTC.

This clonotype showed up just a few times. The chain recombines TRBV5-1 with TRBJ2-1; D could derive from TRBD1 or TRBD2 (5 bases each). The V gene's germline CDR1 is SGHRS and CDR2 YFSETQ. Trimming cost V 4 bases and J 9 bases, with 14 bases left between them. The CDR3 consists of 13 residues. The CDR3 region is CASSPSVGVEQFF. The CDR3 DNA sequence: TGCGCCAGCAGCCCGTCGGTGGGGGTTGAGCAGTTCTTC.

This sequence joins TRBV20-1 and TRBJ2-1, with 7 bases that match TRBD2. Germline CDR1 is DFQATT and CDR2 is SNEGSKA (reference sequence). The length of the CDR3 is 13 residues. Losses at the gene ends were 5 bases for V and 11 bases for J; bases not matched to a gene: 12. The CDR3 DNA follows: TGCAGTGCTCCAGAGTCACTAGCGTTTAAGCAGTTCTTC. Encoded protein: CSAPESLAFKQFF.

V usage is TRBV20-1 and J usage is TRBJ2-7, with unresolved D. The germline V gene encodes CDR1 DFQATT and CDR2 SNEGSKA (reference sequence). Trimming removed 3 bases from V and 5 bases from J, with 11 bases in between. This CDR3 spans 12 amino acids. The CDR3 nucleotides read TGCAGTGCTAGCGAAAGAGGACACGAGCAGTACTTC. Encoded protein: CSASERGHEQYF.

The gene calls are TRBV20-1 and TRBJ2-1; no clear D gene. The CDR3 length is 13 residues. In germline, CDR1 is DFQATT, CDR2 SNEGSKA (reference sequence). Trimming stripped 1 base from V and 7 bases from J, with 11 bases between. CDR3 protein: CSARVRPGNEQFF. The CDR3 nucleotides are TGCAGTGCTAGAGTGAGGCCCGGGAATGAGCAGTTCTTC.

This clonotype appeared once. The V call is TRBV7-9, the J call TRBJ1-1; TRBD1 might be the D (5 bases). Trimming removed 1 base from V and 1 base from J, with 16 bases in between. The length of the CDR3 is 17 residues. Germline V gives CDR1 SEHNR, CDR2 FQNEAQ (reference sequence). The CDR3, as DNA: TGTGCCAGCAGCTTAGTGGGCAGGACATATGCGAACACTGAAGCTTTCTTT. It translates to CASSLVGRTYANTEAFF.

The J gene is TRBJ2-1, the V gene TRBV20-1, with TRBD2 matching 16 bases. The V and J ends lost 6 bases and 8 bases, in that order; junction bases with no gene match: 19. Germline CDR1 reads DFQATT; CDR2 reads SNEGSKA (reference sequence). CDR3 size: 19 residues. CDR3 in DNA: TGCAGTGCCCGATCAGCCGGGACTAGCGGGAGGGCCTCAGTCTATGAGCAGTTCTTC. Translation: CSARSAGTSGRASVYEQFF.

The chain is built from TRBV3-1 and TRBJ1-4; possible D gene TRBD1, 5 bases. The CDR3 covers 16 residues. Germline V lookup: CDR1 LGHDT, CDR2 YNNKEL (reference sequence). V gave up 0 bases and J gave up 8 bases, with 16 bases separating them. In nucleotides, the CDR3 is TGTGCCAGCAGCCAAGATGGTACGGGGCTTAGGGAAAAACTGTTTTTT. Translated: CASSQDGTGLREKLFF.